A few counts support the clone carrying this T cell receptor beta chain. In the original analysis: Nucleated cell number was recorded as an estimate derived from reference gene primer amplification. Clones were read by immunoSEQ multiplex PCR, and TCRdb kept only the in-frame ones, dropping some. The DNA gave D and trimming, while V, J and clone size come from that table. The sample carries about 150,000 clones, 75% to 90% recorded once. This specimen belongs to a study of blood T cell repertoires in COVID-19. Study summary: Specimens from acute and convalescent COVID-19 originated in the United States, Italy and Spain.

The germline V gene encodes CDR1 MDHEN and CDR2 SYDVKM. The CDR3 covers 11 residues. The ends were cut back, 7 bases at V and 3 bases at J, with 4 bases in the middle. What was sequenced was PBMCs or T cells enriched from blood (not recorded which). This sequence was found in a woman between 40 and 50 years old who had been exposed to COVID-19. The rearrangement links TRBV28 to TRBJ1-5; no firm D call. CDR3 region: CASTNNQPQHF. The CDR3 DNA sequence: TGTGCCAGCACCAACAATCAGCCCCAGCATTTT.